This T cell receptor beta chain was sequenced during a study of CD8 T cells in ankylosing spondylitis. The study's findings and limits: Several of the motif variants were reported before in synovial fluid and blood from reactive arthritis. Researchers report that disease-linked clones proved CD8+ and relatively rare in peripheral blood. Reportedly, disease-linked clones are significantly enriched in ankylosing spondylitis patients' matched synovial fluid.

This clonotype was counted a few times. What it binds is not known. Making the TCR beta libraries involved quantitative 5'-RACE with molecular barcodes. One entry per CDR3 protein, called by TCRdb with MiXCR from the 5' RACE reads. This table has roughly 170,000 distinct CDR3 sequences, 9.5% to 10% appearing once. This TCR came from a female donor with ankylosing spondylitis or in good health (not recorded which). Sequencing input: blood, either unsorted or a sorted T cell fraction (not recorded which).

This chain's CDR3 is CASSQGTALGGYTF. For the CDR3, the DNA is TGTGCCAGCAGTCAGGGGACGGCACTCGGTGGCTACACCTTC. The chain joins TRBV12-3 or TRBV12-4 to TRBJ1-2, with D possibly being TRBD1 (6 bases). The CDR3 covers 14 residues. The germline V and J ends were trimmed by 5 bases and 7 bases, with 17 bases remaining between them.